This passage covers 5 T cell receptor beta chains from one sample sequenced in a study of kidney transplant recipient with SARS-CoV-2 infection. TCRdb itself ran the reads through MiXCR, one entry per CDR3 protein. The sample lists approximately 240,000 distinct CDR3 sequences; 29% were seen once. This sample comprised a blood sample, obtained at baseline and on day 111 from a kidney transplant recipient. The receptors shown here come from a male patient in his 30s who had COVID-19 and was a kidney transplant recipient. The graft donor may have given rise to some T cells.

This clonotype has a count of ten or more. The chain carries TRBV19 and TRBJ1-5; the D is unclear. The length of the CDR3 is 14 residues. The V end lost 3 bases, the J end lost 2 bases, and 8 bases lay between the germline ends. In germline, CDR1 is LNHDA, CDR2 SQIVND (reference sequence). The CDR3, as DNA: TGTGCCAGTAGTATTTCGAGGGGCAATCAGCCCCAGCATTTT. Encoded protein: CASSISRGNQPQHF.

This clonotype was seen many times. J is TRBJ1-5 and V is TRBV20-1; TRBD1 might be the D (6 bases). This CDR3 has 15 amino acids. The germline V gene encodes CDR1 DFQATT and CDR2 SNEGSKA (reference sequence). Trimming removed 3 bases at V and 2 bases at J, with 14 bases between. The CDR3 bases are TGCAGTGCTAGGGTGGGGGGCGTTGGCAATCAGCCCCAGCATTTT. Translated: CSARVGGVGNQPQHF.

This clonotype was picked up many times. The chain uses TRBV2 and TRBJ1-4, with 9 bases that match TRBD1. This CDR3 region has 14 residues. Trimming at V came to 4 bases and at J to 3 bases, leaving 0 bases not matched to a gene. Germline V gene sequence: CDR1 SNHLY, CDR2 FYNNEI. CDR3: CASSGQGANEKLFF. DNA for the CDR3: TGTGCCAGCAGTGGACAGGGGGCTAATGAAAAACTGTTTTTT.

Points on this clonotype: A much more abundant neighbour one base away suggests this may be a read error. The chain joins TRBV3-1 to TRBJ2-7; no reliable D call. The germline gives CDR1 LGHDT, CDR2 YNNKEL (reference sequence). The CDR3 loop spans 17 amino acids. The CDR3 DNA reads TGTGCCAGCAGCAGATTGTGTCCCATTTCTTTCTCTGAGACCCAGTGCTTC. Protein: CASSRLCPISFSETQCF.

There are many counts of this clonotype. The V and J genes are TRBV27 and TRBJ2-7; 7 bases map to TRBD1. V trimming: 5 bases; J trimming: 0 bases; junction bases outside the gene matches: 10. The length of the CDR3 is 16 residues. Germline assignment: CDR1 MNHEY and CDR2 SMNVEV (reference sequence). This chain's CDR3 is CASSPHRGSSSYEQYV. Here the CDR3 DNA reads TGTGCCAGCAGTCCCCACAGGGGCTCCAGCTCCTACGAGCAGTACGTC.